This TCR beta chain was identified during a study of T cell changes during pregnancy in multiple sclerosis. This clone was counted only a few times. Method: immunoSEQ multiplex PCR; TCRdb's copy keeps in-frame clones and lacks some. The sample holds some 70,000 clones; roughly 92% are singletons and the top ten take around 2.9%. CDR1 and CDR2 from the germline V gene are SNHLY and FYNNEI. The CDR3 spans 14 residues. Trimming left V 6 bases short and J 3 bases short, with 14 bases between. The rearrangement joins TRBV2 to TRBJ1-2; no clear D. This receptor was identified in a female donor in good health, enrolled as a control in a pregnancy study. The specimen comprised CD8+ T cells from peripheral blood mononuclear cells, sampled in the third trimester of pregnancy. The CDR3 DNA reads TGTGCCAGCAGCGATTCGGTGGTAGACTATGGCTACACCTTC. Translating gives CASSDSVVDYGYTF.